This T cell receptor beta chain was found in a study of blood T cell repertoires in COVID-19. Study-level background: Material from acute and convalescent COVID-19 was sourced from the United States, Italy and Spain. From T cells, B-cell-depleted T cells, or PBMCs came the material, which was cDNA or gDNA.

V trimming: 6 bases; J trimming: 5 bases; junction bases outside the gene matches: 8. This CDR3 contains 14 residues. CDR1 is SGHAT and CDR2 is FQNNGV in the germline V gene. Original data processing: Quantification of nucleated cells was approximated via reference gene primer amplification. The table came from immunoSEQ multiplex PCR; TCRdb's copy has only in-frame clones and leaves some out. V and J calls and clone size are copied from that table; D and trimming were computed from the DNA. The table has tens of thousands of clones, approximately 84% seen once. The V and J genes are TRBV11-2 and TRBJ2-5; 8 positions agree with TRBD2. This TCR derives from a man in his fifties with COVID-19, enrolled during active disease. The sequencing input was peripheral blood. For the CDR3, the DNA is TGTGCCAGCAGGATAGCGGGGACGGGGGAGACCCAGTACTTC. As protein: CASRIAGTGETQYF. The variable domain in full, completed from reference TRBV11-2 and TRBJ2-5, reads EAGVAQSPRYKIIEKRQSVAFWCNPISGHATLYWYQQILGQGPKLLIQFQNNGVVDDSQLPKDRFSAERLKGVDSTLKIQPAKLEDSAVYLCASRIAGTGETQYFGPGTRLLVL.